The clone carrying this T cell receptor beta chain was detected only a few times. These data belong to a study of tumor-infiltrating lymphocytes in oesophageal squamous cell carcinoma. One entry per CDR3 protein, called by TCRdb with MiXCR from the PCR reads. The table includes approximately 9,400 distinct CDR3 sequences, about three fifths detected once. CDR1 and CDR2 from the germline V gene are SGHTA and FQGNSA. The germline V and J ends were trimmed by 3 bases and 3 bases, with 12 bases remaining between them. The CDR3 is made up of 14 amino acids. The specimen was esophageal tumor tissue. This clonotype was obtained from a female donor with esophageal squamous cell carcinoma. The V gene is TRBV7-2, the J gene TRBJ2-7, with D perhaps TRBD1 (6 bases). The CDR3 loop reads CASSFVPGVYEQYF. The CDR3 nucleotides read TGTGCCAGCAGCTTTGTGCCAGGGGTCTACGAGCAGTACTTC.